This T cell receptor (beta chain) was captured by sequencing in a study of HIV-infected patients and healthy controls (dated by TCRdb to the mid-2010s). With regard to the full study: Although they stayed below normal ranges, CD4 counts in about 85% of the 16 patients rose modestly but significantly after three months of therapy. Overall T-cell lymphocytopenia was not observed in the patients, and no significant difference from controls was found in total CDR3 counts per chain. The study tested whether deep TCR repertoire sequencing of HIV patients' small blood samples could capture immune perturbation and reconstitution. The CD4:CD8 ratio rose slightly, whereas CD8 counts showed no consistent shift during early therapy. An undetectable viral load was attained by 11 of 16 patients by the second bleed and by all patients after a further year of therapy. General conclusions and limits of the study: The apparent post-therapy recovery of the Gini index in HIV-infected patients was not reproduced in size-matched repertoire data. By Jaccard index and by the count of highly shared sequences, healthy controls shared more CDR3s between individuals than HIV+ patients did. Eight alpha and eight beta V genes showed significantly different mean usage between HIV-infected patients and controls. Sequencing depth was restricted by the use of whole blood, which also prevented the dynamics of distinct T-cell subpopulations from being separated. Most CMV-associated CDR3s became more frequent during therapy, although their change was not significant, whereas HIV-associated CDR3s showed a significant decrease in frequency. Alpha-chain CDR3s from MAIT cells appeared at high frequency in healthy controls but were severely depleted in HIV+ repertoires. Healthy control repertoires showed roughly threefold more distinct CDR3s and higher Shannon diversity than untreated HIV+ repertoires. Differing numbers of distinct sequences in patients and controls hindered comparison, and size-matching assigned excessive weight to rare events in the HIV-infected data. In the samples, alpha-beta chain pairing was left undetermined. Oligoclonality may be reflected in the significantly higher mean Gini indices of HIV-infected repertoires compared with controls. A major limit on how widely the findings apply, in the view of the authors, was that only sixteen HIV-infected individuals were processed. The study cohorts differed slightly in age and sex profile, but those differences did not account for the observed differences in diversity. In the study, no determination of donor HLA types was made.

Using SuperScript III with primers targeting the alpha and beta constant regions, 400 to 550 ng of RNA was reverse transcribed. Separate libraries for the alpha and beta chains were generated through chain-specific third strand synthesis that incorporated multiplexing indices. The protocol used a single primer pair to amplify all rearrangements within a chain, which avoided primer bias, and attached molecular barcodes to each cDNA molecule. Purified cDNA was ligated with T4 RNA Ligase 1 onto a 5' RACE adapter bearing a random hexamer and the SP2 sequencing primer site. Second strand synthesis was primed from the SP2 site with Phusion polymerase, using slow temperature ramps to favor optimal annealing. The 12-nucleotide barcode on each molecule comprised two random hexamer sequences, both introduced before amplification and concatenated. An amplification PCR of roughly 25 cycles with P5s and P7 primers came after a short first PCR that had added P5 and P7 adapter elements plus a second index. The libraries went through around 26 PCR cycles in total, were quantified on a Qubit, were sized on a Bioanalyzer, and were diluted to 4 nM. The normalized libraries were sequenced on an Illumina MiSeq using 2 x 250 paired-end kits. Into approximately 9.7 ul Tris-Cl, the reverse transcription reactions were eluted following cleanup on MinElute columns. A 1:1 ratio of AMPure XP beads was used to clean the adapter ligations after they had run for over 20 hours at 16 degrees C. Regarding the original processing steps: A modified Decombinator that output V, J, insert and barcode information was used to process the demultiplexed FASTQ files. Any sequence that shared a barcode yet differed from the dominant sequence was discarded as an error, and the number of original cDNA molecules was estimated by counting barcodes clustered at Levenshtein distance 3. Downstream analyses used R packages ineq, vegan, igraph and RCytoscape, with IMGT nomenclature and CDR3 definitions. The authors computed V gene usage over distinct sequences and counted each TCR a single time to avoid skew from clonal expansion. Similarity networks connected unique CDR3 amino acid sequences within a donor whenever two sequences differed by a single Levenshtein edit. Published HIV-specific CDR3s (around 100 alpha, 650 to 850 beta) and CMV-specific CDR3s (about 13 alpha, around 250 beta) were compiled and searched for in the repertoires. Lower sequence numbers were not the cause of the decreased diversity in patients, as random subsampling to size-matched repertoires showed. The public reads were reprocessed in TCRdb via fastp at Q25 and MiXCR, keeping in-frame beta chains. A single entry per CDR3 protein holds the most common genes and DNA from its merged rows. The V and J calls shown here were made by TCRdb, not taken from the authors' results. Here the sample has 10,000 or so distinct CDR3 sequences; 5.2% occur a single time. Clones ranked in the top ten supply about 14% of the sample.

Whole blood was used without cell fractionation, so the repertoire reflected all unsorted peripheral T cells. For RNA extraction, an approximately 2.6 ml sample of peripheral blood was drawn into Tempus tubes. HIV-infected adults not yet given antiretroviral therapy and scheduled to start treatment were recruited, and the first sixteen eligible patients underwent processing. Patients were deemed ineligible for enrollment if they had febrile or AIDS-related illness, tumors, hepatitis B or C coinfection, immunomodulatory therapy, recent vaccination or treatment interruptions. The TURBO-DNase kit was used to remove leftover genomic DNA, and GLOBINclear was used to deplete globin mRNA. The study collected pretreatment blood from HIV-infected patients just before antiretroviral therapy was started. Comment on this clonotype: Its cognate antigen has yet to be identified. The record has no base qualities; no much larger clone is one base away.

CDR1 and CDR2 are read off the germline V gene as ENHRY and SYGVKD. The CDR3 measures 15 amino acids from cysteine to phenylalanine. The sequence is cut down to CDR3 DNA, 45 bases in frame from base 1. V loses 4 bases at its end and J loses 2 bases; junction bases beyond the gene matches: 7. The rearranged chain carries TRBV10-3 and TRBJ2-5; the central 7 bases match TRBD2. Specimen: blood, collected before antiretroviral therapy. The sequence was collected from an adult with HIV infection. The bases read TGTGCCATCAGTGCCCCCTCTAGCGGTCAAGAGACCCAGTACTTC. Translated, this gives CAISAPSSGQETQYF.